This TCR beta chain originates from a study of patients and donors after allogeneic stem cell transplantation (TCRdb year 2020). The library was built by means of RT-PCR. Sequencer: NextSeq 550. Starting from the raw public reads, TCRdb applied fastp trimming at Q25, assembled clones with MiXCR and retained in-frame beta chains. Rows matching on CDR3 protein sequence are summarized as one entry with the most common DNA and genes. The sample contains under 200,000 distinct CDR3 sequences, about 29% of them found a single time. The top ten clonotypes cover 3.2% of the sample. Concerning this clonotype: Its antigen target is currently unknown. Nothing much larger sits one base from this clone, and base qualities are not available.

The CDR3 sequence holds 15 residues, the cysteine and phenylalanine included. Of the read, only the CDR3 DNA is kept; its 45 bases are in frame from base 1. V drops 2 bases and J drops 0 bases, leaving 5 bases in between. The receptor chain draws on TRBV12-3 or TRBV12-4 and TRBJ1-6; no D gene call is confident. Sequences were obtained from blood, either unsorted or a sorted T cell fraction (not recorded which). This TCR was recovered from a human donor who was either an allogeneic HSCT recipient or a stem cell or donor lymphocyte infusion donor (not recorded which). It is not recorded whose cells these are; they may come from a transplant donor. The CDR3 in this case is CASSLWGSYNSPLHF. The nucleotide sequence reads TGTGCCAGCAGTTTATGGGGCTCCTATAATTCACCCCTCCACTTT.